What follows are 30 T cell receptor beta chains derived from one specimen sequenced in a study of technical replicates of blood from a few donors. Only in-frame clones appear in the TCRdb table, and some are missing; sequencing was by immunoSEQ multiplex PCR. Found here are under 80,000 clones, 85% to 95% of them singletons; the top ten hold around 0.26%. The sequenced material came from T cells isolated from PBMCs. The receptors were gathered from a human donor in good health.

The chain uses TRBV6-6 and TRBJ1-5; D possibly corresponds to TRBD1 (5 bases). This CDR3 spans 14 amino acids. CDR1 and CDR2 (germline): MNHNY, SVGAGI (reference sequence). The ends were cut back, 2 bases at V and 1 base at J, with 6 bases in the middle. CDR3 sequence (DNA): TGTGCCAGCAGTTACCAGGGAAGCAATCAGCCCCAGCATTTT. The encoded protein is CASSYQGSNQPQHF.

The CDR3 DNA reads TGTGCCAGCAGCGAGGGACAGGGAGAAAGCACAGATACGCAGTATTTT. It yields the protein CASSEGQGESTDTQYF. This chain links TRBV9 with TRBJ2-3; 9 nucleotides agree with TRBD1. V was pared by 3 bases and J by 0 bases, with 5 bases of the junction left unmatched. CDR3 length: 16 residues. The V gene's germline CDR1 is SGDLS and CDR2 YYNGEE.

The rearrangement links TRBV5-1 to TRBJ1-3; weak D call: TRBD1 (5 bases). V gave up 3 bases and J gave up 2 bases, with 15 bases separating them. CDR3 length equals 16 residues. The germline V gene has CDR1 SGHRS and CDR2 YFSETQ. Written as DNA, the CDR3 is TGCGCCAGCAGCTGGTTGGGGCTTAGGACTGGAAACACCATATATTTT. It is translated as CASSWLGLRTGNTIYF.

CDR3 bases: TGTGCCAGCAGCCGGACACCTCACACTGAAGCTTTCTTT. Protein sequence: CASSRTPHTEAFF. The J gene is TRBJ1-1, the V gene TRBV6-5; TRBD1 is a possible D gene (5 bases). Trimming took 6 bases from V and 3 from J, leaving 11 bases between them. Per germline, CDR1 MNHEY and CDR2 SVGAGI. The CDR3 sequence is 13 residues long.

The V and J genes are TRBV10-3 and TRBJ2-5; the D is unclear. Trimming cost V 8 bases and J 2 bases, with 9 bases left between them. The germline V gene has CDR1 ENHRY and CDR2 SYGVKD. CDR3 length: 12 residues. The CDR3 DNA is TGTGCCATCGGAGAATTACAAGAGACCCAGTACTTC. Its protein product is CAIGELQETQYF.

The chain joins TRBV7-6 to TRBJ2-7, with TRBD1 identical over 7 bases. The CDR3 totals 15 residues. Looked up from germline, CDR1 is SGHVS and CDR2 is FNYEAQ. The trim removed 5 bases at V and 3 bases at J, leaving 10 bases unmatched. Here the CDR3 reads CASSLRGQTNYEQYF. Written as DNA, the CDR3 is TGTGCCAGCAGCCTCCGGGGACAGACTAACTACGAGCAGTACTTC.

The chain's CDR3 is CASRLAGGLYEQYF. The CDR3 DNA is TGTGCCAGCAGGTTAGCGGGAGGCTTATACGAGCAGTACTTC. The chain recombines TRBV6-1 with TRBJ2-7; 10 bases fit TRBD2. Germline V gene lookup returns CDR1 MNHNS and CDR2 SASEGT. The V segment lost 6 bases and the J segment 4 bases; nucleotides outside the gene matches: 6. The CDR3 runs to 14 residues.

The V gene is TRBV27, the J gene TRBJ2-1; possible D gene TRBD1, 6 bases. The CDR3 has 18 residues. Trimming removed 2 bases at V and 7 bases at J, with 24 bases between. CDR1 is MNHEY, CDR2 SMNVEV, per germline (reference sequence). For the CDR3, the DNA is TGTGCCAGCAGTTTAGAAATGCCCAGGGGAGATAGGGTGAATGAGCAGTTCTTC. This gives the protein CASSLEMPRGDRVNEQFF.

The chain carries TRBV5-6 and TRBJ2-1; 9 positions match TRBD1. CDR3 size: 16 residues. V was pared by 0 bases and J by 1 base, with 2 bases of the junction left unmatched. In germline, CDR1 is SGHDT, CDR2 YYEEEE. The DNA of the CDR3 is TGTGCCAGCAGCTTGGACAGGGGGCGGTCCTACAATGAGCAGTTCTTC. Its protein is CASSLDRGRSYNEQFF.

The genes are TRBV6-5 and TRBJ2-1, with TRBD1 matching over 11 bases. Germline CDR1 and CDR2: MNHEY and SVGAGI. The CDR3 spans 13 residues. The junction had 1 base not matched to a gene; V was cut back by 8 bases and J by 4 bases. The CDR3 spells CASGTGGYNEQFF. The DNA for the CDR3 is TGTGCCAGCGGGACAGGGGGGTACAATGAGCAGTTCTTC.

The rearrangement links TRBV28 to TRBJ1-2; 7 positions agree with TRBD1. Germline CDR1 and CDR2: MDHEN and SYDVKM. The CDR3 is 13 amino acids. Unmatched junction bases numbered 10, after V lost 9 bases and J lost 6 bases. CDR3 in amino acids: CASVSRGRDGYTF. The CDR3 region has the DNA TGTGCCAGTGTCTCAAGGGGGCGCGATGGCTACACCTTC.

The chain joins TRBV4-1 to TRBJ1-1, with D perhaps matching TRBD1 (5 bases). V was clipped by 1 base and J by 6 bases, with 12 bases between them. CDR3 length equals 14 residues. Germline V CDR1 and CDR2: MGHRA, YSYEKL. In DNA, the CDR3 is TGCGCCAGCAGCCAAGGGCAGGGTTGGCCTGAAGCTTTCTTT. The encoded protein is CASSQGQGWPEAFF.

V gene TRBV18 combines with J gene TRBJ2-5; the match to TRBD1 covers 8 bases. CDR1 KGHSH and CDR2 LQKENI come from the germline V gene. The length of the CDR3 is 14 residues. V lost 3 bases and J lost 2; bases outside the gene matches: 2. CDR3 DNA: TGTGCCAGCTCACCTAGGACAGGGCAAGAGACCCAGTACTTC. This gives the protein CASSPRTGQETQYF. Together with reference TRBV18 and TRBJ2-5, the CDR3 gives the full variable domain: NAGVMQNPRHLVRRRGQEARLRCSPMKGHSHVYWYRQLPEEGLKFMVYLQKENIIDESGMPKERFSAEFPKEGPSILRIQQVVRGDSAAYFCASSPRTGQETQYFGPGTRLLVL.

The chain's CDR3 is CASSLSGNTGELFF. The DNA of the CDR3 is TGCGCCAGCAGCTTGTCGGGGAACACCGGGGAGCTGTTTTTT. The rearrangement uses TRBV5-1 and TRBJ2-2; no firm D call. There are 14 residues in the CDR3. Germline loops: CDR1 SGHRS, CDR2 YFSETQ. V lost 1 base, J lost 1 base, and 5 bases lay in between. The full variable domain, completed using reference TRBV5-1 and TRBJ2-2, is KAGVTQTPRYLIKTRGQQVTLSCSPISGHRSVSWYQQTPGQGLQFLFEYFSETQRNKGNFPGRFSGRQFSNSRSEMNVSTLELGDSALYLCASSLSGNTGELFFGEGSRLTVL.

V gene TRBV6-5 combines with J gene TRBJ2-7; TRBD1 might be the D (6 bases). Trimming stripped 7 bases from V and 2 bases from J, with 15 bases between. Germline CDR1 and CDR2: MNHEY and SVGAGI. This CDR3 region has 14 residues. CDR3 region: CASKKGGAAYEQYF. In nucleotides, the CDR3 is TGTGCCAGCAAAAAAGGGGGTGCCGCCTACGAGCAGTACTTC.

The CDR3 reads CASSLGVAVNEKLFF. CDR3 DNA sequence: TGTGCCAGCAGCTTAGGTGTAGCGGTGAATGAAAAACTGTTTTTT. V usage is TRBV7-9 and J usage is TRBJ1-4; D not certain. Germline V gives CDR1 SEHNR, CDR2 FQNEAQ (reference sequence). Trimming shortened V by 1 base and J by 5 bases, and 11 bases separated the two germline ends. The CDR3 runs 15 residues.

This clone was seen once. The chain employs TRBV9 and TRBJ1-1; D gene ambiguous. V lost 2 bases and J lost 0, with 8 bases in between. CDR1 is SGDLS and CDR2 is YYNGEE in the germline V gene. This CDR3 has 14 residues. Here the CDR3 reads CASSVGILNTEAFF. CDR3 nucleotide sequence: TGTGCCAGCAGCGTCGGGATACTGAACACTGAAGCTTTCTTT.

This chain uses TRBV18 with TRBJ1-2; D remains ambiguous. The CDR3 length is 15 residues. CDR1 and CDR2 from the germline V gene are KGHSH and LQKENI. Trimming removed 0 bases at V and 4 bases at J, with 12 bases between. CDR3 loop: CASSPPGGVGYGYTF. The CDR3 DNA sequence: TGTGCCAGCTCACCACCGGGCGGGGTCGGCTATGGCTACACCTTC.

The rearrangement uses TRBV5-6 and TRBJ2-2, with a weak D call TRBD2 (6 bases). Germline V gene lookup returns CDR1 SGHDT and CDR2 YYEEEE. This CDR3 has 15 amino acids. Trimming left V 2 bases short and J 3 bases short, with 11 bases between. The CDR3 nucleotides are TGTGCCAGCAGCTTATGGGGACTTCACACCGGGGAGCTGTTTTTT. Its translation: CASSLWGLHTGELFF.

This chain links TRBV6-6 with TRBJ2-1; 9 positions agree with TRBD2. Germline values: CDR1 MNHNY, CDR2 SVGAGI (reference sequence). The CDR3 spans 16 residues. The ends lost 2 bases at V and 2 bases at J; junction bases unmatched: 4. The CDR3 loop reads CASSYGGLATYNEQFF. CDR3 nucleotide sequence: TGTGCCAGCAGTTACGGAGGACTAGCGACCTACAATGAGCAGTTCTTC.

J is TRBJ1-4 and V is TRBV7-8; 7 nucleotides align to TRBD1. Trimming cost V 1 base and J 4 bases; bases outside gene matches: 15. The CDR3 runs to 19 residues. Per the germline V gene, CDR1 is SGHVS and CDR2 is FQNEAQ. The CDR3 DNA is TGTGCCAGCAGCTTAGGTTATTCGACAGGGTCATTAGGTAATGAAAAACTGTTTTTT. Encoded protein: CASSLGYSTGSLGNEKLFF.

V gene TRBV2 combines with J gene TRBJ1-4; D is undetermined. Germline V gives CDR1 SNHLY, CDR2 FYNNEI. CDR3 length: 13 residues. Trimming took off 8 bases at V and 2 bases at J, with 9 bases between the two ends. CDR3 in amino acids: CASVPGTNEKLFF. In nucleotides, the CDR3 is TGTGCCAGCGTCCCGGGTACTAATGAAAAACTGTTTTTT. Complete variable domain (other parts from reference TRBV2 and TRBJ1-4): EPEVTQTPSHQVTQMGQEVILRCVPISNHLYFYWYRQILGQKVEFLVSFYNNEISEKSEIFDDQFSVERPDGSNFTLKIRSTKLEDSAMYFCASVPGTNEKLFFGSGTQLSVL.

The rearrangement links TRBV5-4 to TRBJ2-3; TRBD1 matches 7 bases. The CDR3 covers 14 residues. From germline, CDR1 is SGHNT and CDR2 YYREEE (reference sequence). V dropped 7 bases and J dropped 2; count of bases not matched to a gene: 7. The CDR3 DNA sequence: TGTGCCAGCCGACAGGGAGAGCCCACAGATACGCAGTATTTT. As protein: CASRQGEPTDTQYF.

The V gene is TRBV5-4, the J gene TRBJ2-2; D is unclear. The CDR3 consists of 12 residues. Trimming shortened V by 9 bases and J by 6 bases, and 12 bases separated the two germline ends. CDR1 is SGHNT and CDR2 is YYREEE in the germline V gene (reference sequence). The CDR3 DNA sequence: TGTGCCACCTTTCTTGACTCCGGGGAGCTGTTTTTT. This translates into CATFLDSGELFF.

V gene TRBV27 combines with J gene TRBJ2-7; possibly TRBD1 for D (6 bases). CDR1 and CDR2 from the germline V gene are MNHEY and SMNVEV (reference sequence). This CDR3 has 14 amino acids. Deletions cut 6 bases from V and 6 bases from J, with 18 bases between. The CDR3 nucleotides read TGTGCCAGCAGCCAAAACAGGGCTGCAGGCGAGCAGTACTTC. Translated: CASSQNRAAGEQYF.

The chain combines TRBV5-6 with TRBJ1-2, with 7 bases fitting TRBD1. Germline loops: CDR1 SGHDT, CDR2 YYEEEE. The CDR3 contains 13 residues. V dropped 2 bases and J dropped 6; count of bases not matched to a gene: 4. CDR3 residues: CASSFGRGDGYTF. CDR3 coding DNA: TGTGCCAGCAGCTTCGGCAGGGGGGATGGCTACACCTTC.

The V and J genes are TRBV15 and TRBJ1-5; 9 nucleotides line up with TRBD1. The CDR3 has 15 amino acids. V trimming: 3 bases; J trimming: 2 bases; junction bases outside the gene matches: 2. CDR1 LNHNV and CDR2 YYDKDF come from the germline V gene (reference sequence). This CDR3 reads CATSRRTGGNQPQHF. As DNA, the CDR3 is TGTGCCACCAGCAGGAGGACAGGGGGCAATCAGCCCCAGCATTTT. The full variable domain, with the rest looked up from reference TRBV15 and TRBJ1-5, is DAMVIQNPRYQVTQFGKPVTLSCSQTLNHNVMYWYQQKSSQAPKLLFHYYDKDFNNEADTPDNFQSRRPNTSFCFLDIRSPGLGDTAMYLCATSRRTGGNQPQHFGDGTRLSIL.

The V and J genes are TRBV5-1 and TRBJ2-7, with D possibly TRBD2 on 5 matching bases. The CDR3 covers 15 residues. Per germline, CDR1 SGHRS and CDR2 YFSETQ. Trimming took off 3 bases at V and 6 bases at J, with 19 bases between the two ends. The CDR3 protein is CASSYQAALGGEQYF. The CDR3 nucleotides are TGCGCCAGCAGCTACCAGGCCGCCCTAGGAGGCGAGCAGTACTTC.

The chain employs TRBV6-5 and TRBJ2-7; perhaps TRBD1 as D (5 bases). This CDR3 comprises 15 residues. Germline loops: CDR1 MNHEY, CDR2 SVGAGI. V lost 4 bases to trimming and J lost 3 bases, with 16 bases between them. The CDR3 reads CASSWGKRPFYEQYF. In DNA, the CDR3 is TGTGCCAGCAGTTGGGGCAAGCGACCCTTCTACGAGCAGTACTTC.

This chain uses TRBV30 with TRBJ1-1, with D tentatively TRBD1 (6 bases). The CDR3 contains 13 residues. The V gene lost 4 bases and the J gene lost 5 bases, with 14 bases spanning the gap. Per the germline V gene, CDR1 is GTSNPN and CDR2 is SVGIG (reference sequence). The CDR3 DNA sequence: TGTGCCTGGACCAACACGGACAGAACTGAAGCTTTCTTT. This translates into CAWTNTDRTEAFF.